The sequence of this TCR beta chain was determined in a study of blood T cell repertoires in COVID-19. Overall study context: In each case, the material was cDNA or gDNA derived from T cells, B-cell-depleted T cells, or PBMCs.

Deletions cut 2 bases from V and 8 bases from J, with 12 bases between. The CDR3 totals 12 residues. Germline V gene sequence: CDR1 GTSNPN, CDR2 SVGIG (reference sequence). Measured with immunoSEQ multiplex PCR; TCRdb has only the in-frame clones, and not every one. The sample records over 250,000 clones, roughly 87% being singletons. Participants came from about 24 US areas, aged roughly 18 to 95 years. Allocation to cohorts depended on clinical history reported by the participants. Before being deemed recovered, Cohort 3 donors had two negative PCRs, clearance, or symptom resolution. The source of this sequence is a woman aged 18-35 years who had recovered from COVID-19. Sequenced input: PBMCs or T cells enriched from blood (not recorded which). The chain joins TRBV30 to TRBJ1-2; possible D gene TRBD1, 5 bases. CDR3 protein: CAWSLGGPGYTF. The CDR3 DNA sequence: TGTGCCTGGAGTTTGGGGGGTCCCGGCTACACCTTC.